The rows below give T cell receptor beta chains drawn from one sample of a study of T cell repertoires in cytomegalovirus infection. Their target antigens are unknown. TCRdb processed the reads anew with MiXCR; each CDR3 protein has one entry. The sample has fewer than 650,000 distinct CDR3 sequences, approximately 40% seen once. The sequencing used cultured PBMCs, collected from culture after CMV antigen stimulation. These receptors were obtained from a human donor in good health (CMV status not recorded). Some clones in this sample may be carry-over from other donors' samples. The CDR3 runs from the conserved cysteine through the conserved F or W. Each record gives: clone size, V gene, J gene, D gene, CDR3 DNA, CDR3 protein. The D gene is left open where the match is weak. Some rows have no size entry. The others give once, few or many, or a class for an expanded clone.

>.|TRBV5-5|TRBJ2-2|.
TGTGCCAGCAGCTTGGAGGCAACTCAGTTTTTT
CASSLEATQFF
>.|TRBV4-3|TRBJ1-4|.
TGCGCCAGCAGCCAAGACCACCCTGCAACTAATGAAAAACTGTTTTTT
CASSQDHPATNEKLFF
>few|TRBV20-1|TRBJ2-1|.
TGCAGTGCTAGAGAGGGCACCCTAGCTTGGGCCTACAATGAGCAGTTCTTC
CSAREGTLAWAYNEQFF
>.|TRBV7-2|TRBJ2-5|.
TGTGCCAGCAGCCCACCTTCGGTGAGGGAGACCCAGTACTTC
CASSPPSVRETQYF
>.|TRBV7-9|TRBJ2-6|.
TGTGCCAGCAGGGACATCAGCTCTGGGGCCAACGTCCTGACTTTC
CASRDISSGANVLTF
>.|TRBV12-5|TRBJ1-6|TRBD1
TGTGCTAGTGGTTTGGATCTAGGGACAGGGGGCTCCTATAATTCACCCCTCCACTTT
CASGLDLGTGGSYNSPLHF
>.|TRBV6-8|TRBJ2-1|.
TGTGCCAGCAGTTATTGGGCGGCCAACAACAATGAGCAGTTCTTC
CASSYWAANNNEQFF
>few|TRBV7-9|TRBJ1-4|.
TGTGCCAGCAGCCCCACAATGACTAATGAAAAACTGTTTTTT
CASSPTMTNEKLFF
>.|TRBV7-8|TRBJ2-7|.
TGTGCCAGCAGCTTGACCAACAGGGTTTCTGCCTACGAGCAGTACTTC
CASSLTNRVSAYEQYF
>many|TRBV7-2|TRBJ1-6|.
TGTGCCAGCTCGAGGGGATCCCATTATTCGGGTTCACCCCTCCACTTT
CASSRGSHYSGSPLHF
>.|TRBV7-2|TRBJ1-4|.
TGTGCCAGCAGCTTAGCGCGTCGGCCGACGAATGAAAAACTGTTTTTT
CASSLARRPTNEKLFF
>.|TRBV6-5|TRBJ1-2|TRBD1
TGTGCCAGCAGGGGACAGGGGGCTGTAGACTATGGCTACACCTTC
CASRGQGAVDYGYTF
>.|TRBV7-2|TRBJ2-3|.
TGTGCCAGCGGCGGGCCGCGGGTACTCACAGATACGCAGTATTTT
CASGGPRVLTDTQYF
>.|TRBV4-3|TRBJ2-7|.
TGCGCCAGCAGCCATCCCTACGAGCAGTACTTC
CASSHPYEQYF
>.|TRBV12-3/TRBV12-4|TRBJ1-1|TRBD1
TGTGCCAGCAGTTTGGGGGGGACAGGCAGGTCTGTAGCTTTCTTT
CASSLGGTGRSVAFF
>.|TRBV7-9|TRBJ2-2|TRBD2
TGTGCCAGCAGCTTAGCGCTACTAGCGGGACGCTCCGGGGAGCTGTTTTTT
CASSLALLAGRSGELFF
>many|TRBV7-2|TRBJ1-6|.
TGTGCCAGCAGCTTAGGACCTGGGAACTATTCACCCCTCCACTTT
CASSLGPGNYSPLHF
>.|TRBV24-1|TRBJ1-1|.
TGTGCCACCAGTGATTTGCCGTGGGGGAAAAACACTGAAGCTTTCTTT
CATSDLPWGKNTEAFF
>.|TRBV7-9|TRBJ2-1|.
TGTGCCAGCATGCACGGTCTCAGCCGGTTCAGCTCCTACAATGAGCAGTTCTTC
CASMHGLSRFSSYNEQFF
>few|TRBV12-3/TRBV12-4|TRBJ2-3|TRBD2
TGTGCCAGCAGTGGCGGACTAGCGGGCATGCGCACAGATACGCAGTATTTT
CASSGGLAGMRTDTQYF
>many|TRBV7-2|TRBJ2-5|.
TGTGCCAGCAGCGATAAGGGGGGCCGTGAGACCCAGTACTTC
CASSDKGGRETQYF
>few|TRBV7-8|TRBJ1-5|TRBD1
TGTGCCAGCAGTTCTGACAGGGGGTCTGGGCAGCCCCAGCATTTT
CASSSDRGSGQPQHF
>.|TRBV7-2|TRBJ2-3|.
TGTGCCAGCAGCTTAAATAGAGAATGGAGCACAGATACGCAGTATTTT
CASSLNREWSTDTQYF
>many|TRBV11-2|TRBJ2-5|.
TGTGCCAGCAGCTTATGGAGTGAGACCCAGTACTTC
CASSLWSETQYF
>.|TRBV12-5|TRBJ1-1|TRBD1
TGTGCTAGCCGGGACAGGGGATACACTGAAGCTTTCTTT
CASRDRGYTEAFF
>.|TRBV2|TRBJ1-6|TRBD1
TGTGCCAGCAGTGCCCCCGGGACAGTCGGATCACCCCTCCACTTT
CASSAPGTVGSPLHF
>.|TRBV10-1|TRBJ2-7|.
TGCGCCAGCGAGCGCCTACGGGAGCAGTACTTC
CASERLREQYF
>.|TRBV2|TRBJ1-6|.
TGTGCCAGCAGTGTGGTCGGGGACAATTCACCCCTCCACTTT
CASSVVGDNSPLHF
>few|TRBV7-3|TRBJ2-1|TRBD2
TGTGCCAGCAGCCGGCCGGGACTAGCGGGAGCCCCCTACAATGAGCAGTTCTTC
CASSRPGLAGAPYNEQFF
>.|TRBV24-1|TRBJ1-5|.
TGTGCCACCCAACCGGACAGCCGGGATCAGCCCCAGCATTTT
CATQPDSRDQPQHF
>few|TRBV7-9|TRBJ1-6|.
TGTGCCAGCAGCACAGACGGAGGAAATTCACCCCTCCACTTT
CASSTDGGNSPLHF
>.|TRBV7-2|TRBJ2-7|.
TGTGCCACCGCCGCCTGGAGTGGTTATTACGAGCAGTACTTC
CATAAWSGYYEQYF
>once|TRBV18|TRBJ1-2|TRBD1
TGTGCCAGCTCACCAGACAGGGCAGCTAACTATGGCTACACCTTC
CASSPDRAANYGYTF
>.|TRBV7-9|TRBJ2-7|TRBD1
TGTGCCAGCAGCTGGGACAGGGGTCTCCCCTACGAGCAGTACTTC
CASSWDRGLPYEQYF
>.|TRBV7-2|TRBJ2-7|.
TGTGCCAGCAGCCTTATGACCACCACCTACGAGCAGTACTTC
CASSLMTTTYEQYF
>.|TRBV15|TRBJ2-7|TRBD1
TGTGCCACCAGCAGAGTGGGACAGGGGAACTACGAGCAGTACTTC
CATSRVGQGNYEQYF
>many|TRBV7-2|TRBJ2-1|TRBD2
TGTGCCAGCAGCTTAGTGGCGGGAGAAGAGCAGTTCTTC
CASSLVAGEEQFF
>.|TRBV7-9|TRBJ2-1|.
TGTGCCAGCAGCCCCTGGAGCGGATACAATGAGCAGTTCTTC
CASSPWSGYNEQFF
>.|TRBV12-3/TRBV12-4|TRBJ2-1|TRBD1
TGTGCCAGCAGTCAGACAGGGACGGTGTTCTTC
CASSQTGTVFF